This T cell receptor beta chain was retrieved from a study of T cell clonality in common variable immunodeficiency. About this clone: Its antigen remains unidentified. Read coverage stops 3 residues before the CDR3 terminus; the germline J gene supplies the remainder.

Per the germline V gene, CDR1 is MNHNS and CDR2 is SASEGT. This CDR3 comprises 13 residues. V lost 4 bases to trimming and J lost 3 bases; unmatched junction nucleotides: 1. The study's findings and limits: Common variable immunodeficiency TCR beta sequences reportedly had fewer deletions and N-nucleotide insertions. CVID subjects shared fewer TCRbeta clones than healthy controls did. TCRbeta clonality was increased in CVID versus healthy controls. CVID patient heterogeneity limited repertoire-clinical complication correlations.

Patients had low serum IgG, IgA and/or IgM and specific antibody deficiency. Some clones are missing from TCRdb's copy, which holds only in-frame ones; the method was immunoSEQ multiplex PCR. Sampling found tens of thousands of clones, none seen once. What was sequenced was peripheral blood mononuclear cells. This chain connects TRBV6-1 to TRBJ2-7, with 9 positions matching TRBD1. The source is a human donor with common variable immunodeficiency. CDR3 region: CASSVTGGYEQYF. Partial CDR3 DNA: TGTGCCAGCAGTGTGACAGGGGGCTACGAG.